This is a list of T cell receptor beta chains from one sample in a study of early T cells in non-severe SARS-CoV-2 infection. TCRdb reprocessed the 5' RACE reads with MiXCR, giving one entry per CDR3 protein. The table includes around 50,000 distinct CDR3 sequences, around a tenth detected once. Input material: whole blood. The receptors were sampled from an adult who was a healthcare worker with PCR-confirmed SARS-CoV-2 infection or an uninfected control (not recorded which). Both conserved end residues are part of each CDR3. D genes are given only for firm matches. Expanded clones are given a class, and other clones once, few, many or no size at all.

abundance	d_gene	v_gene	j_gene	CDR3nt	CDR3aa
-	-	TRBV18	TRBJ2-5	TGTGCCAGCTCGAGGGGAGATTCGCAAGCGACCCAGTACTTC	CASSRGDSQATQYF
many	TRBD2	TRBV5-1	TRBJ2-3	TGCGCCAGCAGCTTGTCTGCGACTAGCGGGAACACAGATACGCAGTATTTT	CASSLSATSGNTDTQYF
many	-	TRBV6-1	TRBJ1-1	TGTGCCAGCAGCCCACGGGACCAAGCTTTCTTT	CASSPRDQAFF
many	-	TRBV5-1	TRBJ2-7	TGCGCCAGCAGCCTACCAGGGGTCGGGGACGAGCAGTACTTC	CASSLPGVGDEQYF
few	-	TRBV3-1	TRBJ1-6	TGTGCCAGCAGCCAAGTCCTCCGGAGTGGTTCACCCCTCCACTTT	CASSQVLRSGSPLHF
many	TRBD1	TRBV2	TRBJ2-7	TGTGCCAGCCGAGTGGGTGGACAGGGGAATCCCTACGAGCAGTACTTC	CASRVGGQGNPYEQYF
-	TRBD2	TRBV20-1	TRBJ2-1	TGCAGTGCTAGAGATCCGCGGGGGAGCTCCTACAATGAGCAGTTCTTC	CSARDPRGSSYNEQFF
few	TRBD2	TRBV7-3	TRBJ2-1	TGTGCCAGCAGCTTAAGTCAAGCGGGAGCTGAGCAGTTCTTC	CASSLSQAGAEQFF
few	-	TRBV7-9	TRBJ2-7	TGTGCCAGCATACAGGGTTGGGGATCAGCCTCCTACGAGCAGTACTTC	CASIQGWGSASYEQYF
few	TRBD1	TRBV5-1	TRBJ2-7	TGCGCCAGCAGAGGGACAGGGGGCACCTACGAGCAGTACTTC	CASRGTGGTYEQYF
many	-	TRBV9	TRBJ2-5	TGTGCCAGCAGCGTAGAGGGGACCAAAGAGACCCAGTACTTC	CASSVEGTKETQYF
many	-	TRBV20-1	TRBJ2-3	TGCAGTGCTAGAGACCCGGTTTTGACAGATACGCAGTATTTT	CSARDPVLTDTQYF
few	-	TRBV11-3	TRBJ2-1	TGTGCCAGCAGCTTAGGCGGGGCGGTCTCCTACAATGAGCAGTTCTTC	CASSLGGAVSYNEQFF
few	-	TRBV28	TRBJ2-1	TGTGCCAGCAGTTTATCCCTCCTAGACCAGCAGTTCTTC	CASSLSLLDQQFF
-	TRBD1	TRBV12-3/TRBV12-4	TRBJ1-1	TGTGCCAGCAGTTTGAGACAGGGAGAAAATGAAGCTTTCTTT	CASSLRQGENEAFF
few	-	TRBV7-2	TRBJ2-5	TGTGCCAGCCACTTAGCTGGGGCAGAGACCCAGTACTTC	CASHLAGAETQYF
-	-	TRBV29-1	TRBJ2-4	TGCAGCGTTGAAGATCACGATGGCAGGGTCGGCGGAGGAGGTGCCAAAAACATTCAGTACTTC	CSVEDHDGRVGGGGAKNIQYF
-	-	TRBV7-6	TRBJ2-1	TGTGCCAGCAGCTTACGGACTACCGCCTACAATGAGCAGTTCTTC	CASSLRTTAYNEQFF
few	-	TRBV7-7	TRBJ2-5	TGTGCTAGCAGCTTGGGGGCTGGCCAGCAAGAGACCCAGTACTTC	CASSLGAGQQETQYF
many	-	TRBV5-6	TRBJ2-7	TGTGCCAGCAGCCCTCTCGGACTACTCGGTTCCTACGAGCAGTACTTC	CASSPLGLLGSYEQYF
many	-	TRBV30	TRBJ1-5	TGTGCCTGGAGTGTATCAGGGTATCAGCCCCAGCATTTT	CAWSVSGYQPQHF
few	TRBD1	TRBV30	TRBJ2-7	TGTGCCTGGAGTCGCAGGGGGCAGGGCGAATTACGGTACTTC	CAWSRRGQGELRYF
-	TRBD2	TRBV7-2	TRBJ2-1	TGTGCCAGCAGCGAGACTAGCGGGAGGGGAGGTGAGCAGTTCTTC	CASSETSGRGGEQFF
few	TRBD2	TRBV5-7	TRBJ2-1	TGTGCCAGCAGCTCCCGACTAGCACCCTACAATGAGCAGTTCTTC	CASSSRLAPYNEQFF
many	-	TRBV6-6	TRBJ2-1	TGTGCCAGCAGCCACCCAGCGGTAAACTCCTACAATGAGCAGTTCTTC	CASSHPAVNSYNEQFF
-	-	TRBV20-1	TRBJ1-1	TGCAGTGCTAGGGATCCGGCGGACCGCCCCGCTGAAGCTTTCTTT	CSARDPADRPAEAFF
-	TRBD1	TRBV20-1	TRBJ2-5	TGCAGTGCTAGAGAAACTGACAGGGCGGTAAGGACCCAGTACTTC	CSARETDRAVRTQYF
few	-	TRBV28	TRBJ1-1	TGTGCCAGCAGTCCGCCGCCGGGCATGAACACTGAAGCTTTCTTT	CASSPPPGMNTEAFF
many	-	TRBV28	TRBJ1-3	TGTGCCAGCAGTTCACCGACGGTGAGCTCTGGAAACACCATATATTTT	CASSSPTVSSGNTIYF
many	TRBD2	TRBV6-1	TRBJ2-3	TGTGCCATCCAGGGACTAGCGGGAGTAGGGAGGACAGATACGCAGTATTTT	CAIQGLAGVGRTDTQYF
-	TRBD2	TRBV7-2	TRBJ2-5	TGTGCCAGCACCCGGACTAGCGGGATAGGCCAGTACTTC	CASTRTSGIGQYF
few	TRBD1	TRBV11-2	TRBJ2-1	TGTGCCAGCAGCCCCGCGGGACAGGGCTACAATGAGCAGTTCTTC	CASSPAGQGYNEQFF
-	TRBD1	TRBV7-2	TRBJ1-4	TGTGCCAGCAGTCCCGGGACAGGCCTAAAGGGAAAACTGTTTTTT	CASSPGTGLKGKLFF
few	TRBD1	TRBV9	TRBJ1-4	TGTGCCAGCACATCCGGGACAGAGGAAAAACTGTTTTTT	CASTSGTEEKLFF
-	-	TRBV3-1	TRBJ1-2	TGTGCCAGCAGCCAGGGCGGGGCGCGGAACTATGGCTACACCTTC	CASSQGGARNYGYTF
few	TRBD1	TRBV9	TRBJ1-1	TGTGCCAGCAGCGTAGTAGTGGACAGGGGGCATTACGACACTGAAGCTTTCTTT	CASSVVVDRGHYDTEAFF
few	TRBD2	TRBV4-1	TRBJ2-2	TGCGCCAGCAGCCAAGAACTAGCGATCACCGGGGAGCTGTTTTTT	CASSQELAITGELFF
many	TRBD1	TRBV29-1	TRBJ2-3	TGCAGCTACAGGGGAGAGGGCACAGATACGCAGTATTTT	CSYRGEGTDTQYF
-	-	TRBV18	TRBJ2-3	TGTGCCAGCTCACCCCCGAACAGGGCGGCAGATACGCAGTATTTT	CASSPPNRAADTQYF
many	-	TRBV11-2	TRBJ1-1	TGTGCCAGCAGCCGTAGGGGTCGTAACACTGAAGCTTTCTTT	CASSRRGRNTEAFF
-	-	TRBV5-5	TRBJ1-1	TGTGCCAGCAGCTTGGAGCCCACAGCAATGAACACTGAAGCTTTCTTT	CASSLEPTAMNTEAFF
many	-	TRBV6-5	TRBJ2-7	TGTGCCAGCAGTCAAGGACTCAAATCCGAGCAGTACTTC	CASSQGLKSEQYF
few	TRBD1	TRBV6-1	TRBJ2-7	TGTGCCAGCACTAGACAGGGGACCTACGAGCAGTACTTC	CASTRQGTYEQYF
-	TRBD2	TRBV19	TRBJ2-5	TGTGCCAGTAGTGAACTAGCGGGGGGGCGAGAGACCCAGTACTTC	CASSELAGGRETQYF
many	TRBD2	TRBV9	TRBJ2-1	TGTGCCAGCAGCGTGACTAGCGGGAGTTGGGTCAATGAGCAGTTCTTC	CASSVTSGSWVNEQFF
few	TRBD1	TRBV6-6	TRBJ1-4	TGTGCCAGCAGAACTGGACAGGTCCATCCAACTAATGAAAAACTGTTTTTT	CASRTGQVHPTNEKLFF
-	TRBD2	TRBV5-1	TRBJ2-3	TGCGCCAGCAGCAGAACTAGCGGAACTAGCACAGATACGCAGTATTTT	CASSRTSGTSTDTQYF
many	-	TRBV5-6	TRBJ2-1	TGTGCCAGCAGCCTACTTCGAGAGCAGTTCTTC	CASSLLREQFF
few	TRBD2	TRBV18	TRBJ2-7	TGTGCCAGCTCACCTGCTATGGCGGGATCCGGGAGGCAGCAGTACTTC	CASSPAMAGSGRQQYF
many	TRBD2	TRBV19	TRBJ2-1	TGTGCCAGTAGACTAGCGGGCAAAGCCTACAATGAGCAGTTCTTC	CASRLAGKAYNEQFF
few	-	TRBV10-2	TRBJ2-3	TGCGCCAGCAGTGGAACCACAGATACGCAGTATTTT	CASSGTTDTQYF
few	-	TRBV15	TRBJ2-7	TGTGCCACCAGCAGAGGTAGCGCAACCTACGAGCAGTACTTC	CATSRGSATYEQYF
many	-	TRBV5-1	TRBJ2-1	TGCGCCAGCAGCTTGGATATCGGTACTACCTACAATGAGCAGTTCTTC	CASSLDIGTTYNEQFF